The 28 T cell receptor beta chains given below trace back to one sample, sequenced in a study of blood T cells in healthy people across ages. Combining a sample-barcoded 5' primer with a J-beta primer mix, a second PCR ran for 7 to 11 cycles. One entry per CDR3 protein results from TCRdb running MiXCR on the 5' RACE reads. The sample holds roughly 1.9 million distinct CDR3 sequences; about two fifths are singletons and the top ten take roughly 24%. The source material was blood. Every receptor here comes from a human donor in good health.

This clonotype was detected only a few times. The genes are TRBV6-5 and TRBJ2-3; D remains ambiguous. The V gene lost 0 bases and the J gene lost 2 bases, with 9 bases spanning the gap. This CDR3 comprises 15 residues. Germline values: CDR1 MNHEY, CDR2 SVGAGI. CDR3 sequence: CASSYSEASTDTQYF. The CDR3 nucleotides read TGTGCCAGCAGTTACTCCGAAGCCTCCACAGATACGCAGTATTTT.

This clonotype was counted a few times. The chain joins TRBV27 to TRBJ2-7; the match to TRBD2 covers 11 bases. Germline loops: CDR1 MNHEY, CDR2 SMNVEV (reference sequence). The V and J ends lost 5 bases and 2 bases, in that order; junction bases with no gene match: 8. This CDR3 contains 16 residues. Here the CDR3 reads CASSPTLAGGPYEQYF. CDR3 coding DNA: TGTGCCAGCAGTCCTACTCTAGCGGGGGGCCCCTACGAGCAGTACTTC.

The chain couples TRBV28 to TRBJ2-4; D is perhaps TRBD1 or TRBD2 (5 bases each). Trimming shortened V by 4 bases and J by 13 bases, and 38 bases separated the two germline ends. The length of the CDR3 is 20 residues. CDR1 MDHEN and CDR2 SYDVKM come from the germline V gene. The CDR3 sequence: CASSSFFPGRASSSYNEQYF. The CDR3 nucleotides read TGTGCCAGCAGTTCTTTTTTCCCGGGACGGGCGTCCAGCTCCTACAATGAGCAGTACTTC.

This chain joins TRBV6-2 or TRBV6-3 and TRBJ1-2, with D maybe TRBD1 (6 bases). Germline V gene lookup returns CDR1 MNHEY and CDR2 SVGEGT. Between the trimmed V and J ends, which lost 5 bases and 1 base, there was a span of 14 bases. This CDR3 region has 15 residues. CDR3 DNA: TGTGCCAGCAGTGCCGGACAGCTCCTTAACTATGGCTACACCTTC. It specifies CASSAGQLLNYGYTF.

With regard to this clonotype: This may come from a read error, since a much larger clone is one base off. The chain has TRBV7-9 and TRBJ2-7, with D perhaps assigned TRBD1 or TRBD2 (6 bases each). Gene TRBJ2-5 matches the end of the DNA better, so the J call may be wrong. CDR1 and CDR2 (germline): SEHNR, FQNEAQ (reference sequence). The CDR3 runs to 15 residues. This chain's CDR3 is CASSLGNRVEGTQYF. CDR3 bases: TGTGCCAGCAGCTTAGGAAACAGGGTGGAGGGGACCCAGTACTTC.

Notes on this clonotype: An end of the junction differs from the germline gene, which may be a read error. The V gene is TRBV5-1, the J gene TRBJ1-1, with 8 nucleotides matching TRBD1. Germline CDR1 SGHRS, CDR2 YFSETQ. This CDR3 has 14 residues. The CDR3 nucleotides are TGCGCCAGCAGCTTCAGGGGGCTGAGGACTGAAACTTTCTTT. This sequence encodes CASSFRGLRTETFF.

This clonotype was seen repeatedly, ten times or more. The rearrangement uses TRBV25-1 and TRBJ2-3; D gene unclear. The CDR3 has 14 amino acids. V lost 0 bases, J lost 2 bases, and 6 bases lay in between. CDR1 and CDR2 from the germline V gene are MGHDK and SYGVNS. In nucleotides, the CDR3 is TGTGCCAGCAGTGAATACGCATTCACAGATACGCAGTATTTT. Residues: CASSEYAFTDTQYF.

The table lists this clonotype with a few counts. This chain links TRBV20-1 with TRBJ1-3, with unresolved D. CDR1 is DFQATT, CDR2 SNEGSKA, per germline (reference sequence). The CDR3 consists of 14 residues. The germline V and J ends were trimmed by 0 bases and 2 bases, with 8 bases remaining between them. The CDR3 sequence is CSARDPSAGNTIYF. As DNA, the CDR3 is TGCAGTGCTAGAGATCCGTCGGCTGGAAACACCATATATTTT.

The rearrangement uses TRBV24-1 and TRBJ2-1; no firm D call. Per the germline V gene, CDR1 is KGHDR and CDR2 is SFDVKD. V shed 9 bases and J shed 7 bases, with 12 bases lying between them. This CDR3 is 12 amino acids long. Written as DNA, the CDR3 is TGTGCCACCGCTCTGGATCTTAATGAGCAGTTCTTC. Amino acid sequence: CATALDLNEQFF.

The V call is TRBV20-1, the J call TRBJ2-7, with 9 bases fitting TRBD1. With 3 bases clipped from V and 0 bases from J, the junction kept 6 bases outside the gene matches. There are 15 residues in the CDR3. From germline, CDR1 is DFQATT and CDR2 SNEGSKA (reference sequence). DNA of the CDR3: TGCAGTGCTAGCAAGACAGGGGGTAGCTCCTACGAGCAGTACTTC. It encodes CSASKTGGSSYEQYF.

This clonotype was observed a few times. The rearrangement links TRBV29-1 to TRBJ2-6; D not certain. The V end was cut by 7 bases, the J end by 4 bases, with 11 bases between. The CDR3 length is 13 residues. The germline gives CDR1 SQVTM, CDR2 ANQGSEA. The CDR3 coding sequence is TGCAGCGCACGGGTTCTAGGGGCCAACGTCCTGACTTTC. Its translation is CSARVLGANVLTF. The whole variable domain, filled in from reference TRBV29-1 and TRBJ2-6, reads SAVISQKPSRDICQRGTSLTIQCQVDSQVTMMFWYRQQPGQSLTLIATANQGSEATYESGFVIDKFPISRPNLTFSTLTVSNMSPEDSSIYLCSARVLGANVLTFGAGSRLTVL.

The chain recombines TRBV2 with TRBJ2-3; D perhaps matches TRBD2 (5 bases). The CDR3 runs 10 residues. V lost 7 bases and J lost 9, with 8 bases in between. Per the germline V gene, CDR1 is SNHLY and CDR2 is FYNNEI. Here the CDR3 reads CASNGETQYF. The CDR3 nucleotides read TGTGCCAGCAATGGGGAGACGCAGTATTTT. The full variable domain, in which reference TRBV2 and TRBJ2-3 provide the parts outside the CDR3, is EPEVTQTPSHQVTQMGQEVILRCVPISNHLYFYWYRQILGQKVEFLVSFYNNEISEKSEIFDDQFSVERPDGSNFTLKIRSTKLEDSAMYFCASNGETQYFGPGTRLTVL.

The gene calls are TRBV5-1 and TRBJ1-1, with D uncertain. This CDR3 spans 14 amino acids. Looked up from germline, CDR1 is SGHRS and CDR2 is YFSETQ. V lost 2 bases, J lost 1 base, and 9 bases lay in between. DNA for the CDR3: TGCGCCAGCAGCTTCCCCGAAGGGAACACTGAAGCTTTCTTT. This sequence encodes CASSFPEGNTEAFF.

The rearrangement uses TRBV20-1 and TRBJ1-1; D remains ambiguous. The CDR3 runs 10 residues. The germline V gene has CDR1 DFQATT and CDR2 SNEGSKA (reference sequence). V shed 5 bases and J shed 7 bases, with 8 bases lying between them. CDR3 nucleotides: TGCAGTGCTGGTAGTAATGAAGCTTTCTTT. Its protein product is CSAGSNEAFF.

This clonotype occurred once. This chain joins TRBV5-6 and TRBJ1-1, with D possibly being TRBD1 (6 bases). CDR3 length equals 16 residues. CDR1 is SGHDT, CDR2 YYEEEE, per germline. V was pared by 1 base and J by 0 bases, with 13 bases between. The CDR3 sequence: CASSLMDSLMNTEAFF. The CDR3 DNA sequence: TGTGCCAGCAGCTTGATGGACAGTCTCATGAACACTGAAGCTTTCTTT.

This clonotype has just a few counts. This sequence joins TRBV3-1 and TRBJ2-5; weak D call: TRBD2 (6 bases). Germline CDR1 and CDR2: LGHDT and YNNKEL (reference sequence). Trimming left V 8 bases short and J 0 bases short, with 16 bases between. The CDR3 loop spans 15 amino acids. The DNA of the CDR3 is TGTGCCAGCGTTAGCGGCTTACGGTACCAAGAGACCCAGTACTTC. Its translation is CASVSGLRYQETQYF.

The chain carries TRBV21-1 and TRBJ1-4. TRBV21-1 has pseudogene status. The CDR3 has 13 residues. In DNA form, the CDR3 reads TGTGCCAGTATACTTCCAACTAATGAAAAACTGTTTTTT. Its protein is CASILPTNEKLFF.

This chain joins TRBV24-1 and TRBJ2-7, with D perhaps TRBD1 (5 bases). CDR3 size: 14 residues. The germline V gene has CDR1 KGHDR and CDR2 SFDVKD. Deletions cut 3 bases from V and 1 base from J, with 9 bases between. In DNA form, the CDR3 reads TGTGCCACCAGTGATACAGGTGAATCCTACGAGCAGTACTTC. Protein: CATSDTGESYEQYF.

V usage is TRBV25-1 and J usage is TRBJ2-5, with D maybe TRBD1 (5 bases). CDR1 is MGHDK, CDR2 SYGVNS, per germline. V lost 3 bases, J lost 0 bases, and 11 bases lay in between. The CDR3 is made up of 15 amino acids. The CDR3 bases are TGTGCCAGCAGTGAGGCTGGGGCGGACCAAGAGACCCAGTACTTC. Its translation: CASSEAGADQETQYF. Full variable domain (rest looked up from reference TRBV25-1 and TRBJ2-5): EADIYQTPRYLVIGTGKKITLECSQTMGHDKMYWYQQDPGMELHLIHYSYGVNSTEKGDLSSESTVSRIRTEHFPLTLESARPSHTSQYLCASSEAGADQETQYFGPGTRLLVL.

In its sample, this clonotype was seen a few times. CDR3 sequence reads: CSVGRDYGVYEQYF. DNA of the CDR3: TGCAGCGTTGGTAGGGACTACGGTGTCTACGAGCAGTACTTC. J is TRBJ2-4 and V is TRBV29-1, with TRBD2 matching 7 bases. The end of the DNA is better explained by TRBJ2-7, so the J call may be wrong. CDR3 length: 14 residues. Germline CDR1 reads SQVTM; CDR2 reads ANQGSEA.

This clonotype turned up a few times. The V gene is TRBV29-1, the J gene TRBJ2-5, with TRBD1 matching over 9 bases. The J call is doubtful: the DNA matches TRBJ2-7 better. Per germline, CDR1 SQVTM and CDR2 ANQGSEA. CDR3 size: 12 residues. CDR3 residues: CSFRDRDYEQYF. Here the CDR3 DNA reads TGCAGCTTCCGGGACAGGGACTACGAGCAGTACTTC.

This clonotype has only a few counts. This chain joins TRBV27 and TRBJ2-5; D may correspond to TRBD1 or TRBD2 (6 bases each). Germline values: CDR1 MNHEY, CDR2 SMNVEV (reference sequence). This CDR3 is built from 12 residues. V shed 8 bases and J shed 11 bases, with 18 bases lying between them. The chain's CDR3 is CASSSGQGRQYF. The CDR3 DNA reads as TGTGCCAGCTCCTCCGGGCAGGGGAGGCAGTACTTC.

About this clonotype itself: One end of the junction is discordant with germline, which a read error may explain. The rearrangement links TRBV7-2 to TRBJ2-3; TRBD2 matches at 11 bases. Germline assignment: CDR1 SGHTA and CDR2 FQGNSA. The CDR3 is 16 residues long. The CDR3 sequence: CASRLTSGGTADMQYF. The CDR3, as DNA: TGTGCCAGCAGGTTAACTAGCGGGGGAACGGCAGATATGCAGTATTTT.

CDR3 amino acids: CASVAGMNTEAFF. The CDR3 DNA follows: TGTGCTAGTGTTGCAGGGATGAACACTGAAGCTTTCTTT. This sequence joins TRBV12-5 and TRBJ1-1, with D perhaps TRBD1 (5 bases). The germline CDR1 and CDR2 sequences are LGHNT and FRNRAP. The CDR3 contains 13 residues. V lost 7 bases and J 0 bases, leaving 9 bases between the germline ends.

As concerns this clonotype: One end of the junction does not line up with germline, which may come from a read error. The chain uses TRBV7-8 and TRBJ1-1; D call uncertain. Germline CDR1 and CDR2: SGHVS and FQNEAQ. The CDR3 extends over 13 amino acids. The CDR3 region is CANSLVDGTEAFF. The CDR3 nucleotides read TGTGCCAACAGCTTAGTCGACGGAACTGAAGCTTTCTTT.

V gene TRBV12-3 or TRBV12-4 combines with J gene TRBJ2-2; D may match TRBD1 or TRBD2 (5 bases each). The CDR3 contains 16 residues. V lost 3 bases and J lost 2, with 13 bases in between. The CDR3 loop is CASSFGRGENTGELFF. CDR3 DNA: TGTGCCAGCAGTTTTGGAAGGGGAGAAAACACCGGGGAGCTGTTTTTT.

The chain carries TRBV6-5 and TRBJ2-6; D not resolved. Trimming cost V 0 bases and J 2 bases, with 8 bases left between them. The length of the CDR3 is 16 residues. The germline gives CDR1 MNHEY, CDR2 SVGAGI. The CDR3: CASSYSPLAGANVLTF. DNA for the CDR3: TGTGCCAGCAGTTACTCGCCCCTTGCTGGGGCCAACGTCCTGACTTTC.

The rearrangement joins TRBV29-1 to TRBJ2-5; 10 positions agree with TRBD1. The J call is doubtful: the DNA matches TRBJ2-7 better. CDR1 is SQVTM and CDR2 is ANQGSEA in the germline V gene. The CDR3 extends over 12 amino acids. The chain's CDR3 is CSVHDRGREQYF. The CDR3, as DNA: TGCAGCGTTCATGACAGGGGGCGCGAGCAGTACTTC.